The sequence of this T cell receptor (beta chain) was determined in a study of T cell repertoires in cytomegalovirus infection. Study in general: Through public TCR beta signatures, both CMV infection and matching HLA type were indicated.

In regard to this clonotype: Its antigen is currently unknown.

Germline trimming cut 6 bases from V and 3 bases from J; bases unmatched to any gene: 8. This CDR3 has 15 amino acids. Looked up from germline, CDR1 is MNHEY and CDR2 is SVGAGI. A single record per CDR3 protein comes from TCRdb applying MiXCR to the reads. This table holds more than 90,000 distinct CDR3 sequences, 9.5% to 13% found once. The TCR was taken from a human donor in good health (CMV status not recorded). Some clones in this sample may be carry-over from other donors' samples. What was sequenced was PBMCs, sequenced either directly or after in vitro stimulation (not recorded which). The chain carries TRBV6-5 and TRBJ2-1, with 7 bases aligning to TRBD1. The CDR3 region is CASRKRQGNYNEQFF. The CDR3 nucleotides are TGTGCCAGCAGGAAAAGACAGGGCAACTACAATGAGCAGTTCTTC.